This T cell receptor beta chain was found in a study of blood T cell repertoires in COVID-19. V lost 6 bases to trimming and J lost 2 bases; unmatched junction nucleotides: 5. Germline V lookup: CDR1 SNHLY, CDR2 FYNNEI. The CDR3 runs 15 residues. Assay used: immunoSEQ multiplex PCR; TCRdb lists only in-frame clones, some missing. This sample has roughly 350,000 clones, with roughly 85% found just once. The sequence was obtained from a woman aged 18-35 years with acute or convalescent COVID-19. This chain connects TRBV2 to TRBJ2-1, with 9 bases that match TRBD2. The sample was peripheral blood. The CDR3 DNA reads TGTGCCAGCAGGCAGACTAGCGGAACCTACAATGAGCAGTTCTTC. Its protein product is CASRQTSGTYNEQFF.